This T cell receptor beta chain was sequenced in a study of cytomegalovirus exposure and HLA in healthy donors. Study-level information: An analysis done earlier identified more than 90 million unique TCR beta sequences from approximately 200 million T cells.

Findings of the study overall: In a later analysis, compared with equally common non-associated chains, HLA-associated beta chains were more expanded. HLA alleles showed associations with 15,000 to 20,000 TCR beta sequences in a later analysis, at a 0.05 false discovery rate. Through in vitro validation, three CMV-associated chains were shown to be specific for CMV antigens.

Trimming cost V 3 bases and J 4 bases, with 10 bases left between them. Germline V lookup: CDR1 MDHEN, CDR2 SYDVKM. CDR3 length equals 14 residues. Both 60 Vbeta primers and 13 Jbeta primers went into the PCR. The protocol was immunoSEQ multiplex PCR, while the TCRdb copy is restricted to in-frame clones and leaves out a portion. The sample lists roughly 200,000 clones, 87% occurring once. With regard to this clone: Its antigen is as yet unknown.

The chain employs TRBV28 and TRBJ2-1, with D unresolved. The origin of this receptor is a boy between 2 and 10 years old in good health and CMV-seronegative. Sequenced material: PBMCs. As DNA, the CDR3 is TGTGCCAGCAGTTTTGAACAGTTATACAATGAGCAGTTCTTC. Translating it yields CASSFEQLYNEQFF.